The next 19 T cell receptor beta chains were all read from a single sample in a study of blood T cell repertoires in COVID-19. Some clones are missing from TCRdb's copy, which holds only in-frame ones; the method was immunoSEQ multiplex PCR. The sample includes about 200,000 clones, roughly nine tenths of them seen just once. Sequenced material: PBMCs or T cells enriched from blood (not recorded which). These receptors all stem from a woman aged 25 to 39 with acute COVID-19.

The gene calls are TRBV27 and TRBJ1-2; possibly TRBD1 for D (6 bases). Germline values: CDR1 MNHEY, CDR2 SMNVEV (reference sequence). The CDR3 extends over 17 amino acids. V gave up 2 bases and J gave up 6 bases, with 22 bases separating them. In nucleotides, the CDR3 is TGTGCCAGCAGTTTAGCTGCTACAGGGAAGGAGCGAAATGGCTACACCTTC. It yields the protein CASSLAATGKERNGYTF.

This chain links TRBV29-1 with TRBJ2-3; 12 positions match TRBD2. V shed 4 bases and J 5 bases; nucleotides not matched to a gene: 4. Germline CDR1 is SQVTM and CDR2 is ANQGSEA. This CDR3 region has 14 residues. The chain's CDR3 is CSVGSSGGGDTQYF. The CDR3 DNA reads TGCAGCGTTGGGTCTAGCGGGGGGGGAGATACGCAGTATTTT.

The rearrangement joins TRBV6-2 or TRBV6-3 to TRBJ1-1; a possible D gene is TRBD1 (6 bases). The germline V gene encodes CDR1 MNHEY and CDR2 SVGEGT. This CDR3 spans 19 amino acids. V was cut by 0 bases and J by 0 bases, with 20 bases left in between. CDR3 residues: CASSYSFKLRGLMNTEAFF. The CDR3 coding sequence is TGTGCCAGCAGTTACTCTTTCAAACTCAGGGGCCTTATGAACACTGAAGCTTTCTTT.

The rearrangement links TRBV5-6 to TRBJ2-1; D is unclear. Germline V lookup: CDR1 SGHDT, CDR2 YYEEEE. V was pared by 4 bases and J by 9 bases, with 11 bases between. This CDR3 is built from 12 residues. The CDR3 DNA follows: TGTGCCAGCAGCCAGCCCGGGTCTGAGCAGTTCTTC. It encodes CASSQPGSEQFF. Using reference TRBV5-6 and TRBJ2-1 for the parts outside the CDR3, the full variable domain is DAGVTQSPTHLIKTRGQQVTLRCSPKSGHDTVSWYQQALGQGPQFIFQYYEEEERQRGNFPDRFSGHQFPNYSSELNVNALLLGDSALYLCASSQPGSEQFFGPGTRLTVL.

The table lists this clone with a count of one. The chain uses TRBV28 and TRBJ2-7, with TRBD2 matching 7 bases. V lost 6 bases to trimming and J lost 5 bases; unmatched junction nucleotides: 4. The CDR3 has 12 residues. CDR1 is MDHEN, CDR2 SYDVKM, per germline. The DNA for the CDR3 is TGTGCCAGCAGCGGGGGGTCCAACGAGCAGTACTTC. Translation gives CASSGGSNEQYF.

This CDR3 reads CASSHFTGVASQPQHF. For the CDR3, the DNA is TGCGCCAGCAGCCACTTCACAGGGGTGGCAAGTCAGCCCCAGCATTTT. V gene TRBV4-1 combines with J gene TRBJ1-5, with TRBD1 matching 7 bases. Trimming at V came to 3 bases and at J to 6 bases, leaving 11 bases not matched to a gene. The CDR3 spans 16 residues. Germline V gene sequence: CDR1 MGHRA, CDR2 YSYEKL.

The chain employs TRBV7-8 and TRBJ2-7; D is unclear. Germline V gene lookup returns CDR1 SGHVS and CDR2 FQNEAQ. Deletions cut 5 bases from V and 2 bases from J, with 10 bases between. The CDR3 consists of 13 residues. The CDR3 protein is CASSGPTAYEQYF. The CDR3 DNA reads as TGTGCCAGCAGCGGGCCTACGGCCTACGAGCAGTACTTC.

J is TRBJ2-2 and V is TRBV7-6, with 7 nucleotides matching TRBD1. The V gene end was trimmed by 7 bases and the J gene end by 0 bases; junction bases not matched to a gene: 8. Germline lookup yields CDR1 SGHVS and CDR2 FNYEAQ. The CDR3 has 16 residues. CDR3 protein: CASTSKGQPNTGELFF. The CDR3 region has the DNA TGTGCCAGCACCTCTAAGGGACAGCCGAACACCGGGGAGCTGTTTTTT.

Written as DNA, the CDR3 is TGCGCCAGCAGTCGGACAGCTATTTCGAATACGCAGTATTTT. Translated, it gives CASSRTAISNTQYF. The gene calls are TRBV5-1 and TRBJ2-3, with D possibly being TRBD1 (6 bases). Germline V gene lookup returns CDR1 SGHRS and CDR2 YFSETQ. The CDR3 extends over 14 amino acids. V lost 5 bases and J 7 bases, leaving 17 bases between the germline ends.

This clone was recorded only once. This chain joins TRBV7-9 and TRBJ1-3; TRBD1 matches 10 bases. The CDR3 is 17 amino acids. The germline gives CDR1 SEHNR, CDR2 FQNEAQ (reference sequence). V was clipped by 0 bases and J by 2 bases; unmatched bases: 4. The CDR3 sequence is CASSLADDRGPGNTIYF. The CDR3, as DNA: TGTGCCAGCAGCTTAGCCGACGACAGGGGGCCTGGAAACACCATATATTTT.

The chain joins TRBV30 to TRBJ2-5, with 11 bases aligning to TRBD1. J lost 5 bases, V lost 1 base, and 3 bases had no gene match. CDR1 and CDR2 from the germline V gene are GTSNPN and SVGIG (reference sequence). This CDR3 is built from 14 residues. The CDR3 DNA is TGTGCCTGGAGTGGGACAGGGGGCTCGGAGACCCAGTACTTC. It encodes CAWSGTGGSETQYF.

The chain is built from TRBV7-2 and TRBJ1-1; no clear D gene. This CDR3 is 14 amino acids long. Germline values: CDR1 SGHTA, CDR2 FQGNSA. V was trimmed by 1 base and J by 1 base, leaving 7 bases between them. The CDR3 DNA sequence: TGTGCCAGCAGCTTAGTAGGAGGGAACACTGAAGCTTTCTTT. It specifies CASSLVGGNTEAFF.

The V and J genes are TRBV28 and TRBJ1-1; D may be TRBD1 (5 bases). The CDR3 is made up of 16 amino acids. The ends were cut back, 0 bases at V and 0 bases at J, with 11 bases in the middle. Germline CDR1 MDHEN, CDR2 SYDVKM. The CDR3: CASSLWGQGLNTEAFF. In nucleotides, the CDR3 is TGTGCCAGCAGTTTATGGGGGCAAGGGCTGAACACTGAAGCTTTCTTT.

The CDR3 sequence: CASSESGEGRGELFF. The CDR3 bases are TGCGCCAGCAGTGAGTCTGGAGAAGGTCGTGGGGAGCTGTTTTTT. The chain links TRBV10-1 to TRBJ2-2; D is undetermined. The CDR3 covers 15 residues. Germline V gene sequence: CDR1 WNHNN, CDR2 SYGVQD (reference sequence). Deletions cut 0 bases from V and 8 bases from J, with 13 bases between.

This chain connects TRBV19 to TRBJ2-2, with 11 bases that match TRBD1. CDR1 is LNHDA and CDR2 is SQIVND in the germline V gene (reference sequence). The CDR3 extends over 16 amino acids. V dropped 3 bases and J dropped 7; count of bases not matched to a gene: 7. As DNA, the CDR3 is TGTGCCAGTAGTATTTCCGGACAGGGGGCAAACGGGGAGCTGTTTTTT. Amino acids: CASSISGQGANGELFF.

This rearrangement joins TRBV29-1 to TRBJ2-7; D may be TRBD1 (6 bases). Germline-derived CDR1 and CDR2 are SQVTM and ANQGSEA. Trimming removed 6 bases from V and 5 bases from J, with 20 bases in between. The CDR3 is made up of 14 amino acids. The CDR3 reads CSVDKGGFDDEQYF. The CDR3 DNA sequence: TGCAGCGTCGATAAAGGGGGTTTCGACGACGAGCAGTACTTC.

The chain uses TRBV9 and TRBJ2-7; D may be TRBD2 (7 bases). Germline CDR1 and CDR2: SGDLS and YYNGEE. This CDR3 is 16 amino acids long. The V and J ends lost 0 bases and 2 bases respectively, with 15 bases between them. The CDR3 region is CASSVGSRGGPYEQYF. DNA for the CDR3: TGTGCCAGCAGCGTAGGGTCGAGGGGGGGCCCCTACGAGCAGTACTTC.

The V and J genes are TRBV6-2 or TRBV6-3 and TRBJ1-4; D remains unclear. The CDR3 totals 15 residues. The V end was cut by 6 bases, the J end by 3 bases, with 14 bases between. Germline CDR1 and CDR2: MNHEY and SVGEGT. The CDR3 spells CASSLRSGSNEKLFF. The CDR3 DNA reads as TGTGCCAGCAGCCTACGGAGTGGGTCTAATGAAAAACTGTTTTTT.

The rearrangement joins TRBV5-1 to TRBJ2-2, with 9 bases identical to TRBD1. CDR1 is SGHRS and CDR2 is YFSETQ in the germline V gene. The CDR3 spans 17 residues. V lost 5 bases, J lost 3 bases, and 11 bases stayed unmatched. This CDR3 reads CASRFSTGGRDTGELFF. The CDR3 coding sequence is TGCGCCAGCAGGTTCTCCACAGGGGGCAGGGACACCGGGGAGCTGTTTTTT.